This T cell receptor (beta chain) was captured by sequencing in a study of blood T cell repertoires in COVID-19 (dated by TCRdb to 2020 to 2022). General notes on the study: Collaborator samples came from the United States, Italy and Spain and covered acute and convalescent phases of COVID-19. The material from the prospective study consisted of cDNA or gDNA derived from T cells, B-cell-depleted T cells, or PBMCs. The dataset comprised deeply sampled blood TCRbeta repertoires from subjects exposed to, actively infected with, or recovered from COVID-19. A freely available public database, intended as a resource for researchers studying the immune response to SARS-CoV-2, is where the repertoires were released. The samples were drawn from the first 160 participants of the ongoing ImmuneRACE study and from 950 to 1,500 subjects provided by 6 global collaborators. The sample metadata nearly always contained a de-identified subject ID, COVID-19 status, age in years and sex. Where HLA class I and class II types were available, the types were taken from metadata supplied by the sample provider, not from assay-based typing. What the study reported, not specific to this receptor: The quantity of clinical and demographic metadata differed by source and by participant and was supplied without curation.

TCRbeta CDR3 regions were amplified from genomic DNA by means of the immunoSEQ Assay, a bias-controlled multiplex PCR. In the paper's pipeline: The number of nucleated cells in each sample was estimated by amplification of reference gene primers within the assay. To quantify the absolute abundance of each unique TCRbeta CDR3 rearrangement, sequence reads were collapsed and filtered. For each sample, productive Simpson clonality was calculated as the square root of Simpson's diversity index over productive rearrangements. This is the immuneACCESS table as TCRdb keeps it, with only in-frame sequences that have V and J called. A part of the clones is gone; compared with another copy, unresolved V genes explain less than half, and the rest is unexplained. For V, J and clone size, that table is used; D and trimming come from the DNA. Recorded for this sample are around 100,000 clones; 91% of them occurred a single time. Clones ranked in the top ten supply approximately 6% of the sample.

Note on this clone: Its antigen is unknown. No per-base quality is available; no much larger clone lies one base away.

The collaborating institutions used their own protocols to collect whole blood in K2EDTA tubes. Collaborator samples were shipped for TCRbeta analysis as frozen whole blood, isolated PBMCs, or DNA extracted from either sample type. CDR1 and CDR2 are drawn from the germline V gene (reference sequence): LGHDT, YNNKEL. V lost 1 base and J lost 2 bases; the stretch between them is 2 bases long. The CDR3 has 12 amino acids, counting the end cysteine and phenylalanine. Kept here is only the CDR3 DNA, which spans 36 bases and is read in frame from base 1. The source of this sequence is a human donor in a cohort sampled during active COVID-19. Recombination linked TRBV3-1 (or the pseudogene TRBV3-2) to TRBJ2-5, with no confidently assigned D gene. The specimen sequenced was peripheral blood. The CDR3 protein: CASSQAQETQYF. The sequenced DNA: TGTGCCAGCAGCCAAGCGCAAGAGACCCAGTACTTC.